The sequence of this T cell receptor beta chain was determined in a study of blood T cell repertoires in COVID-19. Overall study context: Researchers got acute and convalescent COVID-19 samples from the United States, Italy and Spain.

The sample holds a few counts of this clone. Methods used by the authors: How many nucleated cells were present was estimated from reference gene primer amplification. Sequencing was performed with immunoSEQ multiplex PCR; in TCRdb, only in-frame clones are kept and a portion is missing. The V and J calls and the clone size are those of that table, but D and trimming were determined from the DNA. In the table there are about 100,000 clones, about 89% of which are singletons. This CDR3 has 15 amino acids. CDR1 and CDR2 from the germline V gene are LNHDA and SQIVND (reference sequence). V dropped 6 bases and J dropped 1 base, with 10 bases sitting between them.

The sample was peripheral blood. The chain employs TRBV19 and TRBJ2-6; D is possibly TRBD1 (6 bases). This receptor was taken from a woman aged 25 to 39 with acute or convalescent COVID-19. For the CDR3, the DNA is TGTGCCAGTAGACGACAGGAATCTGGGGCCAACGTCCTGACTTTC. Translated, it gives CASRRQESGANVLTF.